The present TCR beta chain was sequenced within a study of tumor and adjacent non-tumor tissue in lung cancer. Study summary: Patients were aged about 30 to 85, about ten men and about 5 women, stage I to III. General study points: Compared with tumor, normal lung showed significantly lower TCR diversity.

A modified ARM-PCR protocol with three rounds of nested PCR amplified TCRbeta. TCRdb itself ran the multiplex PCR reads through MiXCR, one entry per CDR3 protein. This sample has more than 75,000 distinct CDR3 sequences, with around three quarters found just once. RNA was extracted from bulk tissue without any cell sorting. This non-tumor lung sample came from over 3 cm beyond the tumor edge. Chemotherapy-naive patients with new lung cancer underwent thoracic surgery in China, August–late 2014. As regards this clonotype: The antigen remains undetermined. Relative to the germline gene, one junction end is altered; a read error may explain this.

Germline lookup yields CDR1 MNHNS and CDR2 SASEGT. The CDR3 has 17 residues. Sequencing was performed on distant non-tumor lung tissue. This clonotype was sampled from a man aged 55 to 70 with small cell lung cancer. The rearrangement joins TRBV6-1 to TRBJ1-1, with D possibly being TRBD1 (6 bases). CDR3 sequence reads: CASSSRQGGGRDTEVFF. Here the CDR3 DNA reads TGTGCCAGCAGCTCCCGTCAAGGGGGGGGACGTGACACTGAAGTTTTCTTT.